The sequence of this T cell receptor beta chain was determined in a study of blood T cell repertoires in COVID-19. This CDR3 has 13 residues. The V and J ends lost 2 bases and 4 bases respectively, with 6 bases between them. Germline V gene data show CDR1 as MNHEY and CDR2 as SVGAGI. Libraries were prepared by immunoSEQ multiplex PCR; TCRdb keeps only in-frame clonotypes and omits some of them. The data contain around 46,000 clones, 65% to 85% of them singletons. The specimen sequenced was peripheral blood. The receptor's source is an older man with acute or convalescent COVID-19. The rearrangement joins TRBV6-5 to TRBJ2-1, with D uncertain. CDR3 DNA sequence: TGTGCCAGCAGTTACGACACGTACAATGAGCAGTTCTTC. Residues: CASSYDTYNEQFF.